These T cell receptor beta chains were read from a single sample in a study of a mutant IDH1 vaccine in newly diagnosed glioma. Libraries were prepared by immunoSEQ multiplex PCR; TCRdb keeps only in-frame clonotypes and omits some of them. This sample has around 62,000 clones, with over 75% found just once. Their cognate antigens are unknown. Source: PBMCs, taken from a glioma patient whose treatment included an IDH1 peptide vaccine. The receptors come from a man aged 35-49 years with glioma. Each CDR3 is given with its conserved first and last residue. Each record gives: CDR3 DNA, CDR3 protein, V gene, J gene, D gene, clone size. A D gene is named only where the DNA matches it firmly. Some rows mark clone size as missing; the rest say once, few, many or name a class of expanded clone.

CDR3nt: TGTGCCAGCAGTCGCGACGCCCAAGATGGCTACACCTTC
CDR3aa: CASSRDAQDGYTF
v_gene: TRBV6-4
j_gene: TRBJ1-2
d_gene: -
abundance: -

CDR3nt: TGTGCCAGCAGCTTAGATATACTTTGCCTAGCGGGTCTTCCCTACGAGCAGTACTTC
CDR3aa: CASSLDILCLAGLPYEQYF
v_gene: TRBV11-3
j_gene: TRBJ2-7
d_gene: TRBD2
abundance: -

CDR3nt: TGTGCCAGCAGTGACCAGGGGGGAAACCAAGAGACCCAGTACTTC
CDR3aa: CASSDQGGNQETQYF
v_gene: TRBV2
j_gene: TRBJ2-5
d_gene: -
abundance: -

CDR3nt: TGCGCCAGCAGCCCGACAGGGGGCAGGGATGAGCAGTTCTTC
CDR3aa: CASSPTGGRDEQFF
v_gene: TRBV5-1
j_gene: TRBJ2-1
d_gene: TRBD1
abundance: -

CDR3nt: TGTGCCAGCAGCCTTTACCGGGACAGCTATGGCTACACCTTC
CDR3aa: CASSLYRDSYGYTF
v_gene: TRBV6-5
j_gene: TRBJ1-2
d_gene: TRBD1
abundance: -

CDR3nt: TGTGCCACCAGCAGAGATGGGAATGTGGCGAATGCGAACACCGGGGAGCTGTTTTTT
CDR3aa: CATSRDGNVANANTGELFF
v_gene: TRBV15
j_gene: TRBJ2-2
d_gene: -
abundance: -

CDR3nt: TGTGCCAGCAGTTTCCGCAGCGGGAGGGCCGATGAGCAGTTCTTC
CDR3aa: CASSFRSGRADEQFF
v_gene: TRBV27
j_gene: TRBJ2-1
d_gene: TRBD2
abundance: -

CDR3nt: TGTGCCAGCGCACCCCCCCGGGACAGGGGTAGCAATCAGCCCCAGCATTTT
CDR3aa: CASAPPRDRGSNQPQHF
v_gene: TRBV19
j_gene: TRBJ1-5
d_gene: TRBD1
abundance: few

CDR3nt: TGTGCCAGCAGTTCATTAGGTGCAGATACGCAGTATTTT
CDR3aa: CASSSLGADTQYF
v_gene: TRBV13
j_gene: TRBJ2-3
d_gene: -
abundance: -

CDR3nt: TGCAGCGTGTGGACAGGGGACCATTTAGGATATGGCTACACCTTC
CDR3aa: CSVWTGDHLGYGYTF
v_gene: TRBV29-1
j_gene: TRBJ1-2
d_gene: TRBD1
abundance: -

CDR3nt: TGTGCCAGCAGTTACTATTTCGGGGGAACCGGGGAGCTGTTTTTT
CDR3aa: CASSYYFGGTGELFF
v_gene: TRBV6-5
j_gene: TRBJ2-2
d_gene: -
abundance: -

CDR3nt: TGTGCCATCAGTGAGTCCTCGACAGTTTCCACAGATACGCAGTATTTT
CDR3aa: CAISESSTVSTDTQYF
v_gene: TRBV10-3
j_gene: TRBJ2-3
d_gene: -
abundance: -

CDR3nt: TGTGCCAGCAGCCAAAGGTTAATTTTCAGGACAGGGGTCATCGAGCAGTACTTC
CDR3aa: CASSQRLIFRTGVIEQYF
v_gene: TRBV14
j_gene: TRBJ2-7
d_gene: TRBD1
abundance: -

CDR3nt: TGTGCCAGCAGCCCGCTCGGCCTCTATGGCTACACCTTC
CDR3aa: CASSPLGLYGYTF
v_gene: TRBV7-9
j_gene: TRBJ1-2
d_gene: -
abundance: -

CDR3nt: TGTGCCAGCAGTTACTCTGGGCAGGGTCTGGGTGAAGCTTTCTTT
CDR3aa: CASSYSGQGLGEAFF
v_gene: TRBV6-5
j_gene: TRBJ1-1
d_gene: -
abundance: -

CDR3nt: TGTGCCAGTAGTTTTTCCGGGTACTATGGCTACACCTTC
CDR3aa: CASSFSGYYGYTF
v_gene: TRBV19
j_gene: TRBJ1-2
d_gene: -
abundance: -

CDR3nt: TGTGCCAGCAGCGTAGGTCCGTCAGCGGATACGCAGTATTTT
CDR3aa: CASSVGPSADTQYF
v_gene: TRBV9
j_gene: TRBJ2-3
d_gene: -
abundance: -

CDR3nt: TGTGCCAGCAGTCGAACAAACAGGGTTAACATGAACACTGAAGCTTTCTTT
CDR3aa: CASSRTNRVNMNTEAFF
v_gene: TRBV27
j_gene: TRBJ1-1
d_gene: -
abundance: -

CDR3nt: TGTGCCATCAACGGGGGCTATAATTCACCCCTCCACTTT
CDR3aa: CAINGGYNSPLHF
v_gene: TRBV10-3
j_gene: TRBJ1-6
d_gene: -
abundance: -

CDR3nt: TGTGCCAGCAGCTTAGATCTGGGCGAGACCCAGTACTTC
CDR3aa: CASSLDLGETQYF
v_gene: TRBV11-2
j_gene: TRBJ2-5
d_gene: -
abundance: -

CDR3nt: TGTGCCAGTAGTCCACCTAGGGGTTCGCAAGAGACCCAGTACTTC
CDR3aa: CASSPPRGSQETQYF
v_gene: TRBV19
j_gene: TRBJ2-5
d_gene: -
abundance: -

CDR3nt: TGTGCCAGCAGCTTGGGGACGTCAGGAAACACCATATATTTT
CDR3aa: CASSLGTSGNTIYF
v_gene: TRBV5-6
j_gene: TRBJ1-3
d_gene: -
abundance: -

CDR3nt: TGTGCCAGCAGTTACGTCGGGCCTTGGGGCGAGCAGTACTTC
CDR3aa: CASSYVGPWGEQYF
v_gene: TRBV6-6
j_gene: TRBJ2-7
d_gene: -
abundance: -

CDR3nt: TGTGCCAGCAGCTTAAGTGGGATTGAAGCTTTCTTT
CDR3aa: CASSLSGIEAFF
v_gene: TRBV7-6
j_gene: TRBJ1-1
d_gene: -
abundance: -

CDR3nt: TGTGCCAGCAGCGTAGGACTAGCTAACGGTGAGCAGTTCTTC
CDR3aa: CASSVGLANGEQFF
v_gene: TRBV9
j_gene: TRBJ2-1
d_gene: TRBD2
abundance: -

CDR3nt: TGTGCCAGCAGTTTACCCCAGGGGGCCGGCGATCAGCCCCAGCATTTT
CDR3aa: CASSLPQGAGDQPQHF
v_gene: TRBV28
j_gene: TRBJ1-5
d_gene: TRBD1
abundance: -

CDR3nt: TGCGCCAGCAGCTCTCCACCGACAACAGATACGCAGTATTTT
CDR3aa: CASSSPPTTDTQYF
v_gene: TRBV10-2
j_gene: TRBJ2-3
d_gene: -
abundance: once

CDR3nt: TGTGCCAGCAGCCCACTGACAGGGGCCAACATTCAGTACTTC
CDR3aa: CASSPLTGANIQYF
v_gene: TRBV11-2
j_gene: TRBJ2-4
d_gene: TRBD1
abundance: -

CDR3nt: TGTGCCAGCAGCTTAGCCCCCGAAGCTTTCTTT
CDR3aa: CASSLAPEAFF
v_gene: TRBV7-9
j_gene: TRBJ1-1
d_gene: -
abundance: -

CDR3nt: TGTGCCAGTAGTATACTAGCGGGAGGCTCAGATACGCAGTATTTT
CDR3aa: CASSILAGGSDTQYF
v_gene: TRBV19
j_gene: TRBJ2-3
d_gene: TRBD2
abundance: -

CDR3nt: TGTGCCAGCAGCCGAGTAGTGTACAATGAGCAGTTCTTC
CDR3aa: CASSRVVYNEQFF
v_gene: TRBV7-9
j_gene: TRBJ2-1
d_gene: -
abundance: -

CDR3nt: TGTGCCAGCGCTCCACAAGGTCTCGCGAACACCGGGGAGCTGTTTTTT
CDR3aa: CASAPQGLANTGELFF
v_gene: TRBV9
j_gene: TRBJ2-2
d_gene: -
abundance: -

CDR3nt: TGCAGCGTTGAAGGACAGCTCTTAGGTGGCTACACCTTC
CDR3aa: CSVEGQLLGGYTF
v_gene: TRBV29-1
j_gene: TRBJ1-2
d_gene: -
abundance: -

CDR3nt: TGTGCCAGTAGTAAACGACCCGGACAGGGGAGCTATGGCTACACCTTC
CDR3aa: CASSKRPGQGSYGYTF
v_gene: TRBV19
j_gene: TRBJ1-2
d_gene: TRBD1
abundance: -

CDR3nt: TGTGCCAGTAGTCGACAGTTAAACACCGGGGAGCTGTTTTTT
CDR3aa: CASSRQLNTGELFF
v_gene: TRBV19
j_gene: TRBJ2-2
d_gene: -
abundance: -

CDR3nt: TGCGCCAGCAGCTCCGGGACCCTATGGGACACCATATATTTT
CDR3aa: CASSSGTLWDTIYF
v_gene: TRBV5-1
j_gene: TRBJ1-3
d_gene: -
abundance: -

CDR3nt: TGTGCCAGCAGGTCAGAGACGGGAGGCTCCTACAATGAGCAGTTCTTC
CDR3aa: CASRSETGGSYNEQFF
v_gene: TRBV11-1
j_gene: TRBJ2-1
d_gene: TRBD2
abundance: -